This T cell receptor beta chain was profiled in a study of shared clonotypes between healthy human individuals. General study results and limits: Of the naive CD4 clonotypes, approximately 5% were shared across several donors. Compared with clonotypes that all four donors shared, non-shared clonotypes had lower generation probabilities. Rarefaction gave evidence that sorted-subset sequencing remained incomplete despite large depth.

The method was immunoSEQ multiplex PCR; TCRdb's version includes in-frame clones alone and lacks a portion of them. The sample lists 2,500,000 or so clones, 90% to 95% occurring once. CD45RA+ naive and CD45RA-negative memory subsets were separated from CD4+ cells. This clone was seen more than once but under ten times. Its antigen is unknown. Deletions cut 2 bases from V and 7 bases from J, with 6 bases between. The CDR3 totals 13 residues. Germline CDR1 reads MNHNS; CDR2 reads SASEGT. The material sequenced was naive CD4+ T cells sorted from blood. Subset described: CD45RA+ positively selected. The sequence derives from a man younger than 35 in good health. This chain joins TRBV6-1 and TRBJ1-6; D call uncertain. CDR3 amino acids: CASSEMENSPLHF. In nucleotides, the CDR3 is TGTGCCAGCAGTGAAATGGAAAATTCACCCCTCCACTTT.